This T cell receptor (beta chain) came from a study of identical twins. Study-level results: A lower insertion count was a feature of abundant cord blood beta clonotypes, with no such feature in memory repertoires. Out-of-frame beta sequences exhibited a weaker degree of excess twin sharing.

V lost 0 bases and J lost 4, with 11 bases in between. The CDR3 is made up of 15 amino acids. Germline lookup yields CDR1 SGHRS and CDR2 YFSETQ. With no exceptions, donors were healthy Caucasians. As for this clonotype: Its antigen is not identified.

Unique molecular identifiers were present on cDNA, and template switching added a universal primer site. TCRdb used MiXCR to reprocess the 5' RACE reads, holding one entry per CDR3 protein. The table has approximately 590,000 distinct CDR3 sequences, just under 10% seen once. These same records also appear under a second study, on yellow fever vaccine responses in identical twins.

Sequenced input: PBMCs. The TCR comes from a woman aged 18-29 years in good health. The rearrangement joins TRBV5-1 to TRBJ2-1; no definite D call. As DNA, the CDR3 is TGCGCCAGCAGCTTGGAGCCAGGCCGGTACAATGAGCAGTTCTTC. Translation gives CASSLEPGRYNEQFF.